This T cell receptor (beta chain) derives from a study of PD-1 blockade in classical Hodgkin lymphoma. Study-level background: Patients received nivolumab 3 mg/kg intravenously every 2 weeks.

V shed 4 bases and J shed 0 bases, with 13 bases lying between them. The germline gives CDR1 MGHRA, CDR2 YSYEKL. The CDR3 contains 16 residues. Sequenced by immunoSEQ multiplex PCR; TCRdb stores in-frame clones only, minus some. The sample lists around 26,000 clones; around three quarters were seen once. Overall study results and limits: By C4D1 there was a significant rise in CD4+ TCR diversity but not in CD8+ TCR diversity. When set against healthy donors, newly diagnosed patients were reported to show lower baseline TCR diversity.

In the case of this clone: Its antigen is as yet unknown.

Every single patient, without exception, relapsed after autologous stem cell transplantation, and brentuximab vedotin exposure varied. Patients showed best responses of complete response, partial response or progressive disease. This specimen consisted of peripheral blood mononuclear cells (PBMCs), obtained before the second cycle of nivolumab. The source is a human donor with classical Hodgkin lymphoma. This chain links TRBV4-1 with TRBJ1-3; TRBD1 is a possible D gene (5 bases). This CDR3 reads CASSPLGAGSGNTIYF. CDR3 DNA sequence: TGCGCCAGCAGCCCGCTTGGGGCGGGCTCTGGAAACACCATATATTTT.